One sample yielded the 5 T cell receptor beta chains listed below, sequenced in a study of response to subunit inactivated influenza vaccine. TCRdb recomputed calls from the RT-PCR reads with MiXCR, one row per CDR3 protein. Among 280,000 or so distinct CDR3 sequences listed, about a fifth were seen once. The sequencing here drew on PBMCs from blood, taken about 19 months after vaccination. These receptors originate from a man aged 45-69 years who received an inactivated influenza vaccine.

This clonotype was found a few times. The chain's CDR3 is CATQGQINQPQHF. The CDR3 DNA reads as TGTGCCACCCAAGGACAGATCAATCAGCCCCAGCATTTT. The chain joins TRBV24-1 to TRBJ1-5; maybe TRBD1 (6 bases). Germline values: CDR1 KGHDR, CDR2 SFDVKD. V was pared by 9 bases and J by 3 bases, with 11 bases between. CDR3 length equals 13 residues.

The chain joins TRBV5-4 to TRBJ2-1; D not certain. The CDR3 covers 13 residues. Trimming removed 0 bases at V and 6 bases at J, with 7 bases between. CDR1 and CDR2 from the germline V gene are SGHNT and YYREEE (reference sequence). CDR3 region: CASSLALFNEQFF. In DNA, the CDR3 is TGTGCCAGCAGCTTGGCTCTTTTCAATGAGCAGTTCTTC. The complete variable domain, with remaining parts taken from reference TRBV5-4 and TRBJ2-1, reads ETGVTQSPTHLIKTRGQQVTLRCSSQSGHNTVSWYQQALGQGPQFIFQYYREEENGRGNFPPRFSGLQFPNYSSELNVNALELDDSALYLCASSLALFNEQFFGPGTRLTVL.

This clonotype turned up a few times. The chain has TRBV4-2 and TRBJ2-3, with a tentative D call TRBD1 (6 bases). This CDR3 contains 15 residues. Germline CDR1 is LGHNA and CDR2 is YNFKEQ. Deletions cut 3 bases from V and 0 bases from J, with 10 bases between. In nucleotides, the CDR3 is TGTGCCAGCAGCCAGTACAGGGTGAGCACAGATACGCAGTATTTT. It codes for CASSQYRVSTDTQYF.

This clonotype showed up just a few times. The rearrangement joins TRBV19 to TRBJ1-5; possible D gene TRBD1, 6 bases. The CDR3 spans 15 residues. V lost 6 bases to trimming and J lost 0 bases, with 12 bases between them. Germline V gene sequence: CDR1 LNHDA, CDR2 SQIVND (reference sequence). The CDR3 protein is CASRDQGYSNQPQHF. The DNA of the CDR3 is TGTGCCAGTAGAGATCAGGGGTATAGCAATCAGCCCCAGCATTTT.

This clonotype came up a few times. This rearrangement joins TRBV6-5 to TRBJ2-7; D is unresolved. The CDR3 runs to 15 residues. Trimming removed 2 bases from V and 1 base from J, with 12 bases in between. CDR1 and CDR2 from the germline V gene are MNHEY and SVGAGI. The CDR3 loop reads CASSYGVSTSYEQYF. In DNA form, the CDR3 reads TGTGCCAGCAGTTACGGGGTCAGCACTTCCTACGAGCAGTACTTC.